This TCR beta chain was observed in a study of shared clonotypes between healthy human individuals. CD45RO-negative cells were positively selected for CCR7, leaving out terminally differentiated effector memory CD45RA+ cells. Adult donors, all healthy and HIV-negative, had no recent acute infections or vaccinations. Of note for this clone: As yet, its antigen is unknown.

Trimming took 1 base from V and 0 from J; bases not matched to a gene: 7. The CDR3 has 17 amino acids. Germline V gene lookup returns CDR1 SGHAT and CDR2 FQNNGV. Study-wide results and limits: Clonotype sharing among donors was thought likely to change with sequencing depth. Apart from blood, nothing was sampled; tissue repertoires likely differ. When naive CD4 clonotypes were compared across a handful of donors, around 4.6% were shared.

Sequencing used immunoSEQ multiplex PCR; TCRdb keeps in-frame clones, though not all of them. The table has some 2 million clones, approximately 94% seen once; the top ten hold more than 0.9%. The sample was naive CD8+ T cells sorted from blood. The chain links TRBV11-2 to TRBJ2-3; 7 nucleotides match TRBD2. This TCR was sampled from a man between 18 and 29 years old in good health. CDR3 nucleotides: TGTGCCAGCAGCTTAGTGGGTGTCGGGAGGAGCACAGATACGCAGTATTTT. This codes for CASSLVGVGRSTDTQYF.